This is a list of T cell receptor beta chains from one sample in a study of metastatic and nonmetastatic thyroid tumors. TCRdb re-called the PCR reads through MiXCR. The table has 25,000 to 35,000 clones, 20% to 25% seen once. Sample: blood. Receptors were obtained from a female donor with papillary thyroid cancer or a benign thyroid nodule (not recorded which). Some clones in this sample may be carry-over from other donors' samples. Both conserved end residues are part of each CDR3. A D gene is named only where the DNA matches it firmly. Clone size is given for some rows only: seen once, a few or many times, or a class if the clone is expanded.

CDR3 length: 15; V gene: TRBV6-1; clone size: many; J gene: TRBJ2-3; D gene: NA; CDR3 protein: CASSPRGFGADTQYF; CDR3 DNA: TGTGCCAGCAGTCCGCGGGGTTTCGGCGCAGATACGCAGTATTTT
CDR3 length: 13; V gene: TRBV6-1; clone size: medium-sized; J gene: TRBJ2-2; D gene: NA; CDR3 protein: CAGSVSNTGELFF; CDR3 DNA: TGTGCCGGTAGCGTATCGAACACCGGGGAGCTGTTTTTT
CDR3 length: 15; V gene: TRBV4-1; clone size: NA; J gene: TRBJ2-7; D gene: NA; CDR3 protein: CASSQDWCCRYEQYF; CDR3 DNA: TGCGCCAGCAGCCAAGATTGGTGTTGTCGGTACGAGCAGTACTTC
CDR3 length: 17; V gene: TRBV3-1; clone size: NA; J gene: TRBJ2-3; D gene: TRBD2; CDR3 protein: CASSQDSGGRRRDTQYF; CDR3 DNA: TGTGCCAGCAGCCAAGATTCGGGGGGACGGAGAAGAGATACGCAGTATTTT
CDR3 length: 16; V gene: TRBV27; clone size: NA; J gene: TRBJ2-7; D gene: TRBD1; CDR3 protein: CASSPLGQGRLGEQYF; CDR3 DNA: TGTGCCAGCAGTCCCCTGGGACAGGGGCGGCTCGGAGAGCAGTACTTC
CDR3 length: 14; V gene: TRBV6-6; clone size: NA; J gene: TRBJ2-3; D gene: NA; CDR3 protein: CASSYSTGPDTQYF; CDR3 DNA: TGTGCCAGCAGTTACTCGACTGGGCCGGATACACAGTATTTT
CDR3 length: 13; V gene: TRBV18; clone size: NA; J gene: TRBJ2-2; D gene: NA; CDR3 protein: CASSPSGTGELFF; CDR3 DNA: TGTGCCAGCTCACCCTCGGGGACCGGGGAGCTGTTTTTT
CDR3 length: 15; V gene: TRBV11-2; clone size: many; J gene: TRBJ2-7; D gene: NA; CDR3 protein: CASSPLGHFSYEQYF; CDR3 DNA: TGTGCCAGCAGTCCATTGGGTCATTTCTCCTACGAGCAGTACTTC
CDR3 length: 14; V gene: TRBV27; clone size: NA; J gene: TRBJ2-1; D gene: TRBD2; CDR3 protein: CASSSSGSYNEQFF; CDR3 DNA: TGTGCCAGCAGCTCTAGCGGATCCTACAATGAGCAGTTCTTC
CDR3 length: 14; V gene: TRBV2; clone size: few; J gene: TRBJ1-1; D gene: NA; CDR3 protein: CASLSEGGFTEAFF; CDR3 DNA: TGTGCCAGCCTCTCGGAGGGTGGGTTCACTGAAGCTTTCTTT
CDR3 length: 14; V gene: TRBV30; clone size: NA; J gene: TRBJ1-2; D gene: TRBD1; CDR3 protein: CAWSEIGAGGGYTF; CDR3 DNA: TGTGCCTGGAGTGAAATAGGGGCAGGGGGTGGCTACACCTTC
CDR3 length: 17; V gene: TRBV2; clone size: many; J gene: TRBJ2-4; D gene: NA; CDR3 protein: CASSEAVGLKAKNIQYF; CDR3 DNA: TGTGCCAGCAGTGAAGCGGTGGGTCTCAAGGCCAAAAACATTCAGTACTTC
CDR3 length: 15; V gene: TRBV20-1; clone size: NA; J gene: TRBJ2-7; D gene: NA; CDR3 protein: CSAPTDGSLLYEQYF; CDR3 DNA: TGCAGTGCCCCGACGGACGGCTCGCTCCTCTACGAGCAGTACTTC
CDR3 length: 13; V gene: TRBV2; clone size: NA; J gene: TRBJ1-2; D gene: TRBD1; CDR3 protein: CASNGDRTYGYTF; CDR3 DNA: TGTGCCAGCAATGGGGACAGGACCTATGGCTACACCTTC
CDR3 length: 16; V gene: TRBV20-1; clone size: NA; J gene: TRBJ2-7; D gene: TRBD2; CDR3 protein: CSAPLGLEAGVGEQYF; CDR3 DNA: TGCAGTGCCCCCCTGGGGTTAGAAGCGGGAGTGGGTGAGCAGTACTTC
CDR3 length: 14; V gene: TRBV7-9; clone size: few; J gene: TRBJ2-7; D gene: TRBD1; CDR3 protein: CASSEIQGSDEQYF; CDR3 DNA: TGTGCCAGCAGCGAGATACAGGGGTCAGACGAGCAGTACTTC
CDR3 length: 16; V gene: TRBV7-3; clone size: many; J gene: TRBJ2-1; D gene: TRBD2; CDR3 protein: CASSKGGLAGVDEQFF; CDR3 DNA: TGTGCCAGCAGCAAAGGAGGGCTAGCGGGAGTGGATGAGCAGTTCTTC
CDR3 length: 15; V gene: TRBV5-4; clone size: once; J gene: TRBJ2-7; D gene: TRBD2; CDR3 protein: CASSWGLAGTYEQYF; CDR3 DNA: TGTGCCAGCAGCTGGGGACTAGCGGGAACTTACGAGCAGTACTTC
CDR3 length: 15; V gene: TRBV12-3/TRBV12-4; clone size: many; J gene: TRBJ1-3; D gene: TRBD1; CDR3 protein: CASSFRGQGRNTIYF; CDR3 DNA: TGTGCCAGCAGTTTTCGGGGACAGGGAAGAAACACCATATATTTT
CDR3 length: 13; V gene: TRBV25-1; clone size: NA; J gene: TRBJ1-1; D gene: NA; CDR3 protein: CASSALGGTGAFF; CDR3 DNA: TGTGCCAGCAGTGCCCTTGGGGGGACTGGAGCTTTCTTT
CDR3 length: 12; V gene: TRBV25-1; clone size: NA; J gene: TRBJ1-1; D gene: NA; CDR3 protein: CASSSNSGHTFF; CDR3 DNA: TGTGCCAGCAGTTCCAACAGTGGTCACACTTTCTTT
CDR3 length: 11; V gene: TRBV6-1; clone size: few; J gene: TRBJ1-1; D gene: NA; CDR3 protein: CASRSNTEAFF; CDR3 DNA: TGTGCCAGCAGATCTAACACTGAAGCTTTCTTT
CDR3 length: 13; V gene: TRBV5-1; clone size: NA; J gene: TRBJ2-7; D gene: TRBD1; CDR3 protein: CASSTGQGDEQYF; CDR3 DNA: TGCGCCAGCAGCACTGGACAGGGGGACGAGCAGTACTTC
CDR3 length: 13; V gene: TRBV27; clone size: few; J gene: TRBJ1-5; D gene: NA; CDR3 protein: CASSLVKNQPKNF; CDR3 DNA: TGTGCCAGCAGTCTCGTTAAGAATCAGCCCAAGAATTTT
CDR3 length: 15; V gene: TRBV15; clone size: few; J gene: TRBJ2-7; D gene: NA; CDR3 protein: CATSIRPDPGNEQYF; CDR3 DNA: TGTGCCACCAGCATCCGTCCGGACCCCGGGAACGAGCAGTACTTC
CDR3 length: 16; V gene: TRBV13; clone size: NA; J gene: TRBJ2-1; D gene: TRBD1; CDR3 protein: CANSPADRAWYNEQFF; CDR3 DNA: TGTGCCAACAGCCCCGCCGACAGGGCATGGTACAATGAGCAGTTCTTC
CDR3 length: 15; V gene: TRBV27; clone size: medium-sized; J gene: TRBJ2-7; D gene: NA; CDR3 protein: CASSLTGLASYEQYF; CDR3 DNA: TGTGCCAGCAGTTTAACTGGACTGGCCTCCTACGAGCAGTACTTC
CDR3 length: 13; V gene: TRBV5-4; clone size: many; J gene: TRBJ2-6; D gene: NA; CDR3 protein: CASSLTGANVLTF; CDR3 DNA: TGTGCCAGCAGCTTGACTGGGGCCAACGTCCTGACTTTC
CDR3 length: 18; V gene: TRBV25-1; clone size: NA; J gene: TRBJ2-1; D gene: TRBD1; CDR3 protein: CASSEDPDRGSSYNEQFF; CDR3 DNA: TGTGCCAGCAGTGAGGATCCGGACAGGGGTAGCTCCTACAATGAGCAGTTCTTC
CDR3 length: 13; V gene: TRBV11-2; clone size: NA; J gene: TRBJ1-1; D gene: NA; CDR3 protein: CASSLDVDTEAFF; CDR3 DNA: TGTGCCAGCAGCTTAGATGTCGACACTGAAGCTTTCTTT
CDR3 length: 16; V gene: TRBV7-6; clone size: many; J gene: TRBJ2-2; D gene: NA; CDR3 protein: CASSLTPGVTTGELFF; CDR3 DNA: TGTGCCAGCAGCTTAACCCCGGGAGTAACCACCGGGGAGCTGTTTTTT
CDR3 length: 14; V gene: TRBV18; clone size: many; J gene: TRBJ2-1; D gene: NA; CDR3 protein: CASSLRSSYNEQFF; CDR3 DNA: TGTGCCAGCTCACTCCGTAGCTCCTACAATGAGCAGTTCTTC
CDR3 length: 13; V gene: TRBV20-1; clone size: NA; J gene: TRBJ2-1; D gene: TRBD2; CDR3 protein: CSAREPAGVEQFF; CDR3 DNA: TGCAGTGCTAGAGAGCCAGCGGGAGTGGAGCAGTTCTTC
CDR3 length: 16; V gene: TRBV4-2; clone size: many; J gene: TRBJ2-1; D gene: TRBD2; CDR3 protein: CASSQTMEGGSDEQFF; CDR3 DNA: TGTGCCAGCAGCCAAACGATGGAGGGAGGGTCCGATGAGCAGTTCTTC
CDR3 length: 13; V gene: TRBV6-2/TRBV6-3; clone size: NA; J gene: TRBJ1-5; D gene: NA; CDR3 protein: CASSPDEFQPQHF; CDR3 DNA: TGTGCCAGCAGTCCCGACGAGTTTCAGCCCCAGCATTTT
CDR3 length: 14; V gene: TRBV24-1; clone size: many; J gene: TRBJ2-1; D gene: NA; CDR3 protein: CATSPLDTSNEQFF; CDR3 DNA: TGTGCCACCAGCCCACTTGACACTTCCAATGAGCAGTTCTTC
CDR3 length: 17; V gene: TRBV9; clone size: many; J gene: TRBJ1-1; D gene: NA; CDR3 protein: CASTALPGAGASTEAFF; CDR3 DNA: TGTGCCAGCACCGCTCTCCCCGGTGCAGGGGCCAGCACTGAAGCTTTCTTT
CDR3 length: 13; V gene: TRBV28; clone size: few; J gene: TRBJ2-2; D gene: NA; CDR3 protein: CASRSGGTGELFF; CDR3 DNA: TGTGCCAGCAGGTCAGGGGGGACCGGGGAGCTGTTTTTT
CDR3 length: 15; V gene: TRBV19; clone size: many; J gene: TRBJ2-1; D gene: TRBD1; CDR3 protein: CASSMGTGLGHEQFF; CDR3 DNA: TGTGCCAGTAGTATGGGGACAGGTTTAGGACATGAGCAGTTCTTC
CDR3 length: 12; V gene: TRBV6-4; clone size: few; J gene: TRBJ2-3; D gene: NA; CDR3 protein: CASSEGTDTQYF; CDR3 DNA: TGTGCCAGCAGTGAGGGGACAGATACGCAGTATTTT
CDR3 length: 15; V gene: TRBV9; clone size: NA; J gene: TRBJ1-6; D gene: TRBD1; CDR3 protein: CASSEDRGNHSPLHF; CDR3 DNA: TGTGCCAGCAGCGAGGACAGGGGGAATCATTCACCCCTCCACTTT
CDR3 length: 13; V gene: TRBV28; clone size: many; J gene: TRBJ2-5; D gene: TRBD1; CDR3 protein: CAINSGGRETQYF; CDR3 DNA: TGTGCCATAAATTCAGGGGGCCGGGAGACCCAGTACTTC
CDR3 length: 17; V gene: TRBV6-1; clone size: many; J gene: TRBJ2-1; D gene: TRBD1; CDR3 protein: CASSEPGTGGAYNEQFF; CDR3 DNA: TGTGCCAGCAGTGAACCCGGGACAGGGGGCGCCTACAATGAGCAGTTCTTC
CDR3 length: 15; V gene: TRBV6-6; clone size: few; J gene: TRBJ2-5; D gene: NA; CDR3 protein: CAGIYFLGSLETQYF; CDR3 DNA: TGTGCCGGCATTTACTTCCTCGGGAGCTTGGAGACCCAGTACTTC
CDR3 length: 14; V gene: TRBV2; clone size: NA; J gene: TRBJ1-2; D gene: NA; CDR3 protein: CASRHETGNYGYTF; CDR3 DNA: TGTGCCAGCAGACACGAGACAGGAAACTATGGCTACACCTTC
CDR3 length: 12; V gene: TRBV20-1; clone size: NA; J gene: TRBJ2-2; D gene: NA; CDR3 protein: CSAPSDTGELFF; CDR3 DNA: TGCAGTGCTCCCAGTGACACCGGGGAGCTGTTTTTT
CDR3 length: 18; V gene: TRBV18; clone size: NA; J gene: TRBJ2-5; D gene: NA; CDR3 protein: CASSPPGFLAGTRETQYF; CDR3 DNA: TGTGCCAGCTCACCACCCGGGTTCTTGGCGGGCACCCGAGAGACCCAGTACTTC
CDR3 length: 15; V gene: TRBV19; clone size: NA; J gene: TRBJ2-5; D gene: TRBD2; CDR3 protein: CSSSAQREGWETQYF; CDR3 DNA: TGTTCTAGTAGTGCCCAGCGGGAGGGCTGGGAGACCCAGTACTTC
CDR3 length: 13; V gene: TRBV7-9; clone size: once; J gene: TRBJ1-6; D gene: NA; CDR3 protein: CASSPGTPPPLHF; CDR3 DNA: TGTGCCAGCAGCCCTGGGACCCCTCCACCCCTCCACTTT
CDR3 length: 16; V gene: TRBV20-1; clone size: NA; J gene: TRBJ1-5; D gene: TRBD1; CDR3 protein: CSASGGQGKINQPQHF; CDR3 DNA: TGCAGTGCTAGTGGGGGACAGGGGAAGATCAATCAGCCCCAGCATTTT
CDR3 length: 14; V gene: TRBV19; clone size: few; J gene: TRBJ2-1; D gene: TRBD1; CDR3 protein: CASSETGVHNEQFF; CDR3 DNA: TGTGCCAGTAGTGAGACAGGGGTACACAATGAGCAGTTCTTC
CDR3 length: 17; V gene: TRBV7-2; clone size: many; J gene: TRBJ1-6; D gene: NA; CDR3 protein: CASSQTATFSIIDTLHF; CDR3 DNA: TGTGCCAGCAGCCAGACAGCTACTTTTTCTATAATAGATACCCTCCACTTT
CDR3 length: 17; V gene: TRBV11-1; clone size: NA; J gene: TRBJ1-1; D gene: TRBD1; CDR3 protein: CARSLGGTGGERNEAFF; CDR3 DNA: TGTGCCAGAAGCTTAGGAGGGACAGGGGGCGAAAGGAATGAAGCTTTCTTT
CDR3 length: 21; V gene: TRBV11-2; clone size: many; J gene: TRBJ2-1; D gene: TRBD2; CDR3 protein: CASSLDLGLASRRLFYNEQFF; CDR3 DNA: TGTGCCAGCAGCTTAGATCTTGGACTAGCTTCCCGCCGACTGTTTTACAATGAGCAGTTCTTC